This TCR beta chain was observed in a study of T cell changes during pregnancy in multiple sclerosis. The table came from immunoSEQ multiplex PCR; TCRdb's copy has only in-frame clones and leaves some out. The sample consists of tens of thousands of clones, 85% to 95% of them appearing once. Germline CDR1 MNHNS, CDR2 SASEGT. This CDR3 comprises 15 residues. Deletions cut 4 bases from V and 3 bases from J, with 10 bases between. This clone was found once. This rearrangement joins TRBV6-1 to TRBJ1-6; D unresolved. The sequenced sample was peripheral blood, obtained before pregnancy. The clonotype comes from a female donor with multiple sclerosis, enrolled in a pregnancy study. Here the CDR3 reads CASSGAGFYNSPLHF. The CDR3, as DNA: TGTGCCAGCAGTGGTGCAGGTTTCTATAATTCACCCCTCCACTTT.